This T cell receptor beta chain is drawn from a study of T cells in tuberculosis. Overall study results and limits: Some low-affinity tetramer-binding T cells may be absent from this sample.

Sequencing was performed with immunoSEQ multiplex PCR; in TCRdb, only in-frame clones are kept and a portion is missing. This sample has roughly 92,000 clones; approximately 91% occur once, and the top ten carry under 2.5%. The CDR3 has 13 amino acids. CDR1 LNHDA and CDR2 SQIVND come from the germline V gene (reference sequence). V lost 0 bases and J 7 bases, leaving 9 bases between the germline ends. After thawing and overnight rest, PBMC were stained with GMM-loaded CD1B tetramer, viability dye and anti-CD3 for sorting. CD1B tetramers were loaded with Rhodococcus equi-derived C32 glucose monomycolate. Tetramer-sorted PBMC had been CD14 monocyte-depleted before freezing. Tetramer-negative cells, approximately 110,000 per donor, were also sorted.

V usage is TRBV19 and J usage is TRBJ1-1; D call uncertain. The TCR sequence derives from an adult woman with latent tuberculosis. The specimen was CD1b-GMM tetramer-negative cells sorted from PBMCs. CDR3 in DNA: TGTGCCAGTAGTATAGAAGGAGTAGGTGAAGCTTTCTTT. It specifies CASSIEGVGEAFF.